Below are 26 T cell receptor beta chains sequenced from a single sample in a study of T cell repertoires in cytomegalovirus infection. One entry per CDR3 protein results from TCRdb running MiXCR on the reads. Counted here are a few hundred thousand distinct CDR3 sequences, over 15% occurring once; the ten biggest clones make up over 40%. The sample consisted of CD8+ T cells from PBMCs. The origin of the receptors is a human donor in good health (CMV status not recorded). Some clones in this sample may be carry-over from other donors' samples.

This clonotype was recorded at least ten times. The CDR3 here is CASSITGGVDEAFF. For the CDR3, the DNA is TGTGCCAGCAGCATAACCGGGGGGGTAGATGAAGCTTTCTTT. V and J are TRBV7-9 and TRBJ1-1, with D maybe TRBD1 (5 bases). The V end lost 5 bases, the J end lost 7 bases, and 17 bases lay between the germline ends. The length of the CDR3 is 14 residues. Germline loops: CDR1 SEHNR, CDR2 FQNEAQ (reference sequence). The full variable domain, with the rest looked up from reference TRBV7-9 and TRBJ1-1, is DTGVSQNPRHKITKRGQNVTFRCDPISEHNRLYWYRQTLGQGPEFLTYFQNEAQLEKSRLLSDRFSAERPKGSFSTLEIQRTEQGDSAMYLCASSITGGVDEAFFGQGTRLTVV.

The CDR3 sequence: CSVADRAETQYF. The CDR3 coding sequence is TGCAGCGTTGCGGACAGGGCAGAGACCCAGTACTTC. The V call is TRBV29-1, the J call TRBJ2-5; 8 positions agree with TRBD1. The J segment lost 4 bases and the V segment lost 4 bases, leaving 2 bases of the junction unmatched. Germline V gene data show CDR1 as SQVTM and CDR2 as ANQGSEA. The CDR3 totals 12 residues.

Here the CDR3 DNA reads TGTGCCAGCACTAAGGGACTAGCCTACGAGCAGTACTTC. It codes for CASTKGLAYEQYF. The V gene is TRBV12-3 or TRBV12-4, the J gene TRBJ2-7, with 8 bases matching TRBD2. The CDR3 is 13 amino acids. The V and J ends lost 7 bases and 2 bases, in that order; junction bases with no gene match: 4.

In its sample, this clonotype was seen a few times. Here the CDR3 reads CAISASTGSEAFF. The CDR3 nucleotides read TGTGCCATCAGCGCAAGTACAGGGAGTGAAGCTTTCTTT. The chain recombines TRBV10-3 with TRBJ1-1, with TRBD1 as a possible D gene (6 bases). The germline gives CDR1 ENHRY, CDR2 SYGVKD. V lost 6 bases to trimming and J lost 7 bases, with 15 bases between them. The CDR3 is 13 amino acids.

The CDR3 DNA reads TGCGCCAGCGGAGGGGTTTCACCCCTCCACTTT. Encoded protein: CASGGVSPLHF. The chain couples TRBV10-2 to TRBJ1-6; D is possibly TRBD1 (5 bases). V was pared by 8 bases and J by 9 bases, with 8 bases between. CDR3 size: 11 residues. Per germline, CDR1 WSHSY and CDR2 SAAADI.

The chain links TRBV20-1 to TRBJ2-3, with D perhaps TRBD2 (5 bases). Trimming took off 5 bases at V and 6 bases at J, with 12 bases between the two ends. Per the germline V gene, CDR1 is DFQATT and CDR2 is SNEGSKA (reference sequence). There are 12 residues in the CDR3. CDR3 protein: CSAELSGDTQYF. The DNA for the CDR3 is TGCAGTGCTGAGCTGAGCGGTGATACGCAGTATTTT.

This clonotype was counted ten times or more. J is TRBJ1-2 and V is TRBV7-8; 10 positions agree with TRBD1. This CDR3 contains 18 residues. The ends lost 1 base at V and 1 base at J; junction bases unmatched: 9. Germline V gene sequence: CDR1 SGHVS, CDR2 FQNEAQ. CDR3 amino acids: CASSLGSGQGPYNYGYTF. In DNA form, the CDR3 reads TGTGCCAGCAGCTTAGGGTCGGGACAGGGGCCCTATAACTATGGCTACACCTTC.

CDR3 sequence reads: CASSEIGAEAFF. As DNA, the CDR3 is TGTGCCAGCAGTGAAATAGGGGCGGAAGCTTTCTTT. J is TRBJ1-1 and V is TRBV25-1; TRBD1 is a possible D gene (5 bases). Trimming stripped 2 bases from V and 8 bases from J, with 9 bases between. Germline CDR1 MGHDK, CDR2 SYGVNS. There are 12 residues in the CDR3.

This clonotype was recorded at least ten times. The rearrangement joins TRBV7-8 to TRBJ1-5, with D hard to call. Trimming took 1 base from V and 0 from J, leaving 7 bases between them. The CDR3 loop spans 15 amino acids. CDR1 and CDR2 from the germline V gene are SGHVS and FQNEAQ. The CDR3 DNA reads TGTGCCAGCAGCTTAGGAGTGGCTAGCAATCAGCCCCAGCATTTT. This translates into CASSLGVASNQPQHF.

The rearrangement uses TRBV20-1 and TRBJ2-7; 8 nucleotides align to TRBD1. V shed 7 bases, J shed 0 bases, and the junction held 5 bases outside the gene matches. Per germline, CDR1 DFQATT and CDR2 SNEGSKA (reference sequence). This CDR3 has 13 amino acids. The CDR3 loop is CSVLTGDSYEQYF. Here the CDR3 DNA reads TGCAGTGTTCTGACAGGGGACTCCTACGAGCAGTACTTC.

In this sample, this clonotype turned up many times. The chain carries TRBV7-2 and TRBJ2-3; 9 bases align to TRBD2. Trimming took 3 bases from V and 4 from J; bases not matched to a gene: 5. CDR3 length equals 15 residues. Germline values: CDR1 SGHTA, CDR2 FQGNSA. CDR3 sequence: CASSFSGGLPDTQYF. CDR3 bases: TGTGCCAGCAGCTTTAGCGGGGGTCTCCCAGATACGCAGTATTTT.

This clonotype appeared a few times. The rearrangement uses TRBV28 and TRBJ2-1; D remains unclear. Germline V gene sequence: CDR1 MDHEN, CDR2 SYDVKM. V was pared by 1 base and J by 5 bases, with 15 bases between. CDR3 size: 16 residues. The CDR3 reads CASSLSAAGVNNEQFF. CDR3 DNA sequence: TGTGCCAGCAGTTTATCGGCCGCTGGGGTTAACAATGAGCAGTTCTTC.

At least ten counts were recorded for this clonotype. The chain has TRBV7-8 and TRBJ1-5; TRBD1 aligns across 8 bases. The CDR3 loop spans 15 amino acids. The germline V gene encodes CDR1 SGHVS and CDR2 FQNEAQ. The junction had 5 bases not matched to a gene; V was cut back by 5 bases and J by 2 bases. CDR3 coding DNA: TGTGCCAGCAGCACCAGGGGGCCTGGCAATCAGCCCCAGCATTTT. Its translation: CASSTRGPGNQPQHF.

Many counts were recorded for this clonotype. V is TRBV7-8 and J is TRBJ2-7; no definite D call. CDR3 size: 12 residues. CDR1 is SGHVS and CDR2 is FQNEAQ in the germline V gene. Trimming cost V 5 bases and J 8 bases, with 13 bases left between them. The CDR3 nucleotides are TGTGCCAGCAGCCACCCCCCCTCCCAGCAGTACTTC. It codes for CASSHPPSQQYF.

This clonotype was observed a handful of times. The chain links TRBV20-1 to TRBJ2-1, with TRBD2 matching 9 bases. J lost 4 bases, V lost 2 bases, and 6 bases had no gene match. Germline assignment: CDR1 DFQATT and CDR2 SNEGSKA (reference sequence). CDR3 size: 15 residues. The CDR3 region has the DNA TGCAGTGCTAGAACCCTAGCGGGGCCTTACAATGAGCAGTTCTTC. Protein sequence: CSARTLAGPYNEQFF.

This clonotype showed up just a few times. The chain is built from TRBV12-5 and TRBJ1-5; no definite D call. V was clipped by 1 base and J by 4 bases, with 8 bases between them. The CDR3 sequence is 14 residues long. Germline values: CDR1 LGHNT, CDR2 FRNRAP. The CDR3 is CASGLGALNQPQHF. CDR3 in DNA: TGTGCTAGTGGTTTGGGGGCTTTGAATCAGCCCCAGCATTTT. Based on the CDR3 plus reference TRBV12-5 and TRBJ1-5, the full variable domain is DARVTQTPRHKVTEMGQEVTMRCQPILGHNTVFWYRQTMMQGLELLAYFRNRAPLDDSGMPKDRFSAEMPDATLATLKIQPSEPRDSAVYFCASGLGALNQPQHFGDGTRLSIL.

In this sample, this clonotype turned up a few times. This chain connects TRBV12-3 or TRBV12-4 to TRBJ1-5; the D gene is possibly TRBD1 (5 bases). The CDR3 loop spans 14 amino acids. The V end was cut by 6 bases, the J end by 3 bases, with 12 bases between. CDR3 DNA sequence: TGTGCCAGCAGCTACGACAGTCACAATCAGCCCCAGCATTTT. This codes for CASSYDSHNQPQHF.

In its sample, this clonotype was seen many times. The chain is built from TRBV19 and TRBJ2-1; the D gene is possibly TRBD1 (5 bases). Germline CDR1 reads LNHDA; CDR2 reads SQIVND (reference sequence). The CDR3 is 14 residues long. Trimming shortened V by 3 bases and J by 5 bases, and 11 bases separated the two germline ends. CDR3 bases: TGTGCCAGTAGTATCGAGTCAGGGAACAATGAGCAGTTCTTC. Its translation: CASSIESGNNEQFF.

The genes are TRBV27 and TRBJ2-7; D tentatively reads TRBD1 or TRBD2 (6 bases each). Deletions cut 3 bases from V and 4 bases from J, with 16 bases between. This CDR3 is built from 15 residues. CDR1 is MNHEY and CDR2 is SMNVEV in the germline V gene (reference sequence). For the CDR3, the DNA is TGTGCCAGCAGTTTGCGGGACACCCCCTTTTACGAGCAGTACTTC. Encoded protein: CASSLRDTPFYEQYF.

This chain connects TRBV27 to TRBJ1-5; tentatively, D is TRBD1 (6 bases). The CDR3 spans 15 residues. V lost 1 base and J 5 bases, leaving 12 bases between the germline ends. Per the germline V gene, CDR1 is MNHEY and CDR2 is SMNVEV (reference sequence). DNA for the CDR3: TGTGCCAGCAGTTTATATTGGACAGCGTATCAGCCCCAGCATTTT. Amino acid sequence: CASSLYWTAYQPQHF.

This clonotype was counted many times. The V and J genes are TRBV29-1 and TRBJ1-1; D may be TRBD1 (5 bases). V was cut by 4 bases and J by 1 base, with 16 bases left in between. The CDR3 runs to 15 residues. Germline V gene lookup returns CDR1 SQVTM and CDR2 ANQGSEA. CDR3 DNA sequence: TGCAGCGTTGTGAATCCGGGACGGCCGAACACTGAAGCTTTCTTT. Residues: CSVVNPGRPNTEAFF.

This clonotype was seen many times. The V and J genes are TRBV12-3 or TRBV12-4 and TRBJ2-7; a possible D gene is TRBD1 (6 bases). This CDR3 is 15 amino acids long. V lost 1 base, J lost 1 base, and 11 bases lay in between. This chain's CDR3 is CASSLGGGASYEQYF. CDR3 nucleotide sequence: TGTGCCAGCAGTTTAGGTGGGGGCGCGTCCTACGAGCAGTACTTC.

V gene TRBV5-4 combines with J gene TRBJ2-3; 11 bases match TRBD2. This CDR3 spans 16 amino acids. Germline assignment: CDR1 SGHNT and CDR2 YYREEE (reference sequence). V lost 5 bases to trimming and J lost 5 bases; unmatched junction nucleotides: 10. CDR3 nucleotides: TGTGCCAGCAGTTCTAGCGGGGGGCCGGGTGGAGATACGCAGTATTTT. Its translation is CASSSSGGPGGDTQYF.

This clonotype showed up just a few times. The V and J genes are TRBV6-5 and TRBJ2-7, with TRBD2 matching over 9 bases. The junction had 16 bases not matched to a gene; V was cut back by 7 bases and J by 0 bases. Germline V lookup: CDR1 MNHEY, CDR2 SVGAGI. CDR3 length: 18 residues. The CDR3 sequence is CASTKGATSGTISYEQYF. The CDR3 bases are TGTGCCAGCACCAAGGGGGCGACTAGCGGAACCATCTCCTACGAGCAGTACTTC.

The V call is TRBV7-9, the J call TRBJ2-7, with D maybe TRBD2 (5 bases). V lost 6 bases to trimming and J lost 2 bases, with 17 bases between them. Germline lookup yields CDR1 SEHNR and CDR2 FQNEAQ (reference sequence). The CDR3 length is 15 residues. The CDR3 nucleotides read TGTGCCAGCAGTTTCCGCGGGCTAGGGCCCTACGAGCAGTACTTC. Its translation: CASSFRGLGPYEQYF.

This clonotype has a handful of counts. The genes are TRBV7-6 and TRBJ2-5; TRBD2 agrees at 11 bases. V shed 7 bases and J 5 bases; nucleotides not matched to a gene: 9. Germline V gene data show CDR1 as SGHVS and CDR2 as FNYEAQ. The CDR3 loop spans 15 amino acids. The CDR3 coding sequence is TGTGCCAGCACCCATAGCGGGGGGGCTTTGGAGACCCAGTACTTC. It codes for CASTHSGGALETQYF.